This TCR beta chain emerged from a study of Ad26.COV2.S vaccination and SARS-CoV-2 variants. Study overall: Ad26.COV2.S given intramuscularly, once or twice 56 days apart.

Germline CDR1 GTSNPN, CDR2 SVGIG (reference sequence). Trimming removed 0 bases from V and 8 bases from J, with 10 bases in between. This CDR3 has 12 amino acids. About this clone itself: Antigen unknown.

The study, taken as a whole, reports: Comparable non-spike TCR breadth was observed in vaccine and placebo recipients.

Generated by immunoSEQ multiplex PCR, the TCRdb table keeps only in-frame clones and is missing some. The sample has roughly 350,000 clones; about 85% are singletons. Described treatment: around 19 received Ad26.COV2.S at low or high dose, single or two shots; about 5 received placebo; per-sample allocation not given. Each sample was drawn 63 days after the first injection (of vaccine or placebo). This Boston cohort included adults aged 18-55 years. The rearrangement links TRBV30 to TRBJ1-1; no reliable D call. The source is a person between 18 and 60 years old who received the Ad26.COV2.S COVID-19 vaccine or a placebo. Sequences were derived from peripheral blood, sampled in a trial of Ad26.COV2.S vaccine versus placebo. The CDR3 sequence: CAWSVGRTEAFF. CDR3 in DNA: TGTGCCTGGAGTGTTGGCAGGACCGAAGCTTTCTTT.